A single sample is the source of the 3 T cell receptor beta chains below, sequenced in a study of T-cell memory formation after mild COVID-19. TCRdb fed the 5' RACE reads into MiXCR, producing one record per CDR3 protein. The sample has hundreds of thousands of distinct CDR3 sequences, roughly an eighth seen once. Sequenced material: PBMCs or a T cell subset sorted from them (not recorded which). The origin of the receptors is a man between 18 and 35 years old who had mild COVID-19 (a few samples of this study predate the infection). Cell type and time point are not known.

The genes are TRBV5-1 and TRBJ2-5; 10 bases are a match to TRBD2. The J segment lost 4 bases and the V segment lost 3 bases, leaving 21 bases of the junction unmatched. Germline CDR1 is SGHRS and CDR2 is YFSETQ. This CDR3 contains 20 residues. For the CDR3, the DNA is TGCGCCAGCAGCTCGACAGGGGCGAAGGCTAGCGGGGGATCCCGAGAGACCCAGTACTTC. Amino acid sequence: CASSSTGAKASGGSRETQYF.

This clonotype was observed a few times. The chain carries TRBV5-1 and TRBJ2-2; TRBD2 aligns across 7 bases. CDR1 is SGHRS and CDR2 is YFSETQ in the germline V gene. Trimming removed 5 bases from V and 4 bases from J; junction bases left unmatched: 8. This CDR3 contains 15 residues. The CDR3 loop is CASSRSGEGTGELFF. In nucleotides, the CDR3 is TGCGCCAGCAGTCGGAGCGGGGAAGGCACCGGGGAGCTGTTTTTT.

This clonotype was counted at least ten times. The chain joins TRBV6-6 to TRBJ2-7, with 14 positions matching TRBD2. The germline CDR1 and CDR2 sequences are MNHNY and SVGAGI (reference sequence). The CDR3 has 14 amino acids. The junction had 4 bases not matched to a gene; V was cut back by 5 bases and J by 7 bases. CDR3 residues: CASSTGTSGGEQYV. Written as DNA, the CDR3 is TGTGCCAGCAGTACCGGGACTAGCGGGGGAGAGCAGTACGTC.